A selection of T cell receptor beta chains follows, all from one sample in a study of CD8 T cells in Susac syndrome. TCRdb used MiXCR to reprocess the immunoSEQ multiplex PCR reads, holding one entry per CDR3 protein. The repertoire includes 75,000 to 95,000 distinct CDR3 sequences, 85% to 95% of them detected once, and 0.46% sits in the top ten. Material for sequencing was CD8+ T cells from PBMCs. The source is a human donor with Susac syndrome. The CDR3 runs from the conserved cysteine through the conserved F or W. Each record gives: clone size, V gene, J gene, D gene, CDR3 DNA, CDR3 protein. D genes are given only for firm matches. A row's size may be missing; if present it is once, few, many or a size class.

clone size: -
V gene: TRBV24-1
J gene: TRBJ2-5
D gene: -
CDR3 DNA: TGTGCCACCAGTGATCGAGCTAAAGAGACCCAGTACTTC
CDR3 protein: CATSDRAKETQYF

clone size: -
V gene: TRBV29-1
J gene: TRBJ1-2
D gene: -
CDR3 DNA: TGCAGCGTTGAAGTCTCCGGTGACTACACCTTC
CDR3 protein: CSVEVSGDYTF

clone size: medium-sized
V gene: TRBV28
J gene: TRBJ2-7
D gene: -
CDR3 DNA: TGTGCCAGCAGTTTATATCCGGACACGGGAGACGAGCAGTACTTC
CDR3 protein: CASSLYPDTGDEQYF

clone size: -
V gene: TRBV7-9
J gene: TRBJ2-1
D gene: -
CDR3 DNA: TGTGCCAGCAGCGACGTTGGTGAGCAGTTCTTC
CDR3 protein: CASSDVGEQFF

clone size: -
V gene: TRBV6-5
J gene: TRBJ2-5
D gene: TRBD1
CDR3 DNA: TGTGCCAGCAGTTCCCGGGACAGGGTACAAGAGACCCAGTACTTC
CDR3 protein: CASSSRDRVQETQYF

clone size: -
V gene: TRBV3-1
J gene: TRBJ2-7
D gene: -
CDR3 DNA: TGTGCCAGCAGCCAAGACCAAACCCTCATAACCTACGAGCAGTACTTC
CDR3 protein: CASSQDQTLITYEQYF

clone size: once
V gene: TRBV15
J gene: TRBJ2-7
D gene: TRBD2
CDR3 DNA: TGTGCTAGCGGGACTAGCGGCTCCTACGAGCAGTACTTC
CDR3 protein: CASGTSGSYEQYF

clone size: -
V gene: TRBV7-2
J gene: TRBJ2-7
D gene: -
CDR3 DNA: TGTGCCAGCAGCCGGACCTGGGGGTTGTACGAGCAGTACTTC
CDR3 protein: CASSRTWGLYEQYF

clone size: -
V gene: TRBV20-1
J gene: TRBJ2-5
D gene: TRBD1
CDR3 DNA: TGCAGTGCTAGAGATGTGACAGGGGAAGAGACCCAGTACTTC
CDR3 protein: CSARDVTGEETQYF

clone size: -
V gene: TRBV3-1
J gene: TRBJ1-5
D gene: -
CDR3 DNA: TGTGCCAGCAGCCAAGCGGTCAATCAGCCCCAGCATTTT
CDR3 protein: CASSQAVNQPQHF

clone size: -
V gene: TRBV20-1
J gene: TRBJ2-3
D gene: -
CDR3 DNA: TGCAGTGCTCCCGGGACAGGGGGTCTAGCGGGAGGCCGCACAGATACGCAGTATTTT
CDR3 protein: CSAPGTGGLAGGRTDTQYF

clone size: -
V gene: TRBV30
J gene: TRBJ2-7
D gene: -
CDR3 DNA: TGTGCCTGGAGTGGACACCGCTACGAGCAGTACTTC
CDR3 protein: CAWSGHRYEQYF

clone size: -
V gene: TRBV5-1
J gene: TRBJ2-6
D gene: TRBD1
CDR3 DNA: TGCGCCAGCAGCCCAGGACAGGGTTATACTGGGGCCAACGTCCTGACTTTC
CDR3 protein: CASSPGQGYTGANVLTF

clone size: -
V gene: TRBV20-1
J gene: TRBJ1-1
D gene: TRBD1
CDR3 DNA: TGCAGTGCTAGAGACCTGACAGGGGACACTGAAGCTTTCTTT
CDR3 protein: CSARDLTGDTEAFF

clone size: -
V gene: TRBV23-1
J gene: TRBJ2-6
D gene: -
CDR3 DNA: TGCGCCAGCAGTCAGAGCGGGGTGACAGGGAGAGAAGCCAACGTCCTGACTTTC
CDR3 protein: CASSQSGVTGREANVLTF

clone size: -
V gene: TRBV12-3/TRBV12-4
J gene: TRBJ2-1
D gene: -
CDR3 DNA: TGTGCCAGCAGTTCACCTGTCGAGCAGTTCTTC
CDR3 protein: CASSSPVEQFF

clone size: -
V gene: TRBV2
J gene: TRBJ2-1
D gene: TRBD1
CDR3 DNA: TGTGCCAGCAGTGGCCCGGGGACAGGGGCAGACAATGAGCAGTTCTTC
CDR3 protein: CASSGPGTGADNEQFF

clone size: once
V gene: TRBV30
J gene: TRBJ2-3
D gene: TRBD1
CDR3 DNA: TGTGCCTGGAGTGCGACAGGGGGCTACACAGATACGCAGTATTTT
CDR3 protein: CAWSATGGYTDTQYF

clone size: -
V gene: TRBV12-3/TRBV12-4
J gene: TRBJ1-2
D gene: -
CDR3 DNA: TGTGCCAGCAGTTCCCTGGGCGGAGAAGATGGCTACACCTTC
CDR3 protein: CASSSLGGEDGYTF

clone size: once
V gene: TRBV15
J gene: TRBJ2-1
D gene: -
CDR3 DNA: TGTGCCACCAGCGGGGGGGGCCAACGCGAGCAGTTCTTC
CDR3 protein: CATSGGGQREQFF

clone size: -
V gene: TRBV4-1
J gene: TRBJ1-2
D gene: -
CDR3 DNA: TGCGCCAGCAGCCAACCGGGAACCAGCTATGGCTACACCTTC
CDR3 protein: CASSQPGTSYGYTF

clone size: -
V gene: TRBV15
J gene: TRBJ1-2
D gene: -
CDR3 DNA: TGTGCCACCAGCAGATTTAGAGCCACGACAGGCAACTACACCTTC
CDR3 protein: CATSRFRATTGNYTF

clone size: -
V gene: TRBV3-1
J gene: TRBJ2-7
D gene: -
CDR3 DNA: TGTGCCAGCAGCCAACGAACCGGGATGACCTCCTACGAGCAGTACTTC
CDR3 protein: CASSQRTGMTSYEQYF

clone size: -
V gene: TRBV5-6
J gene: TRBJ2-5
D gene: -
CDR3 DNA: TGTGCCAGCAGCCATGTGGCCAACCAAGAGACCCAGTACTTC
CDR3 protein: CASSHVANQETQYF

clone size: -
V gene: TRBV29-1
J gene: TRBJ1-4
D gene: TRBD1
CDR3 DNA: TGCAGCGTGGAGGGCGGGACAGGGAATGAAAAACTGTTTTTT
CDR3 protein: CSVEGGTGNEKLFF

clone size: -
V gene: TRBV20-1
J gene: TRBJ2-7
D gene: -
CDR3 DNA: TGCAGTGCTGCCCGGGGGGCTCTAGGGTCCTACGAGCAGTACTTC
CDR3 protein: CSAARGALGSYEQYF

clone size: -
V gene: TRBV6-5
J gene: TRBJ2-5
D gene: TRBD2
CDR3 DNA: TGTGCCAGCACCCTCTTTGCGGGAGGGTTAGAGACCCAGTACTTC
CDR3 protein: CASTLFAGGLETQYF

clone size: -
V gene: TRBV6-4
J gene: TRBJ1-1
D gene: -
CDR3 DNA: TGTGCCAGCAGTGACTCGGACAACACTGAAGCTTTCTTT
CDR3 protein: CASSDSDNTEAFF

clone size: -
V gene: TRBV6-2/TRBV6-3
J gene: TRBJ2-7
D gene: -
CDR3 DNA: TGTGCCAGCAGTTACGGTGGGATCTACGAGCAGTACTTC
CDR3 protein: CASSYGGIYEQYF

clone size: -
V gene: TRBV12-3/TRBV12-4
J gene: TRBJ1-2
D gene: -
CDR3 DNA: TGTGCCAGCAGTCCAACAGGGAGTTACTATGGCTACACCTTC
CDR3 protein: CASSPTGSYYGYTF

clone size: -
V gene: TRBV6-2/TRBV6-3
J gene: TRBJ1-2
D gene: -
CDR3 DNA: TGTGCCAGCAGTTACGATCTGGATGGCTACACCTTC
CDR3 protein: CASSYDLDGYTF

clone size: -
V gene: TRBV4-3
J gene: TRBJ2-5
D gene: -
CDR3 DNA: TGCGCCAGCAGCCAAGATTTGGGCGACGGAGAGACCCAGTACTTC
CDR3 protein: CASSQDLGDGETQYF

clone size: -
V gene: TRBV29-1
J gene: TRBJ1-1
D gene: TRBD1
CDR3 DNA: TGCAGCGTTTGGGGGGACAGTGGAAACACTGAAGCTTTCTTT
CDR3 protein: CSVWGDSGNTEAFF

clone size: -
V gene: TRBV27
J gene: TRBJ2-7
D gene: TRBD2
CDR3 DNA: TGTGCCAGCAGTAGCGGGAGCGCCCACGAGCAGTACTTC
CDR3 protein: CASSSGSAHEQYF

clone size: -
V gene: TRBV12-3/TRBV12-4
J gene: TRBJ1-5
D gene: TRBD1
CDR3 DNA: TGTGCCAGCAGTGGGGGACAGGGGCTAAGCAATCAGCCCCAGCATTTT
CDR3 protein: CASSGGQGLSNQPQHF

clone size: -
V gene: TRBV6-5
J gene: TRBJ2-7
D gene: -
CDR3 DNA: TGTGCCAGCAGTTACTCCGACGGTACCTACGAGCAGTACTTC
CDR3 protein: CASSYSDGTYEQYF

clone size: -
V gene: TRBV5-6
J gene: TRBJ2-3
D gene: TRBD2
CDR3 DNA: TGTGCCAGCAAAGCGGGAAGCGGTCCCACAGATACGCAGTATTTT
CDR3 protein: CASKAGSGPTDTQYF

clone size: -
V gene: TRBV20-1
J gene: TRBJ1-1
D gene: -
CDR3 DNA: TGCAGTGCTAGGGGACGGACAGTTGACACTGAAGCTTTCTTT
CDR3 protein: CSARGRTVDTEAFF

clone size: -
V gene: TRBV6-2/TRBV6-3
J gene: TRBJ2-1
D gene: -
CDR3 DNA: TGTGCCAGCGGAGGGCCCCAGTTCTTC
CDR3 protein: CASGGPQFF

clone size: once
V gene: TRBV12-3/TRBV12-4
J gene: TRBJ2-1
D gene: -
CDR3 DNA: TGTGCCAGCAGTTGGGTTCCCTCCTCCAATGAGCAGTTCTTC
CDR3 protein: CASSWVPSSNEQFF

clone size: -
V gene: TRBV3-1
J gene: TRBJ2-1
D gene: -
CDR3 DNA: TGTGCCAGCAGCTCAATCCCGTCGGGGGCGGGCAATGAGCAGTTCTTC
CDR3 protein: CASSSIPSGAGNEQFF

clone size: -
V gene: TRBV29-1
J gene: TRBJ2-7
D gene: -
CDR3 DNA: TGCAGCGTTCTTTCTTCCTCGGGCGGGGCATCTGTCTACGAGCAGTACTTC
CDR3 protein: CSVLSSSGGASVYEQYF

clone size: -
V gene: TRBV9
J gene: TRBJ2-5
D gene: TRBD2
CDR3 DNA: TGTGCCAGCAGCCTCTATGGGACTAACCAAGAGACCCAGTACTTC
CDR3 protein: CASSLYGTNQETQYF

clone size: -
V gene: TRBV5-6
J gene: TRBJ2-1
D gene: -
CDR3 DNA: TGTGCCAGCAGCTTGGAGAGCCGAGCTGAGCAGTTCTTC
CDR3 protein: CASSLESRAEQFF

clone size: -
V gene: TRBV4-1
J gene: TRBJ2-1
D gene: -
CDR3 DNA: TGCGCCAGCAGCCAATCGGATCCATCCTACAATGAGCAGTTCTTC
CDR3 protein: CASSQSDPSYNEQFF

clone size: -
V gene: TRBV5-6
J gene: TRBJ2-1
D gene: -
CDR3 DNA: TGTGCCAGCAGCTTGTCGCAGAGCTCCTACAATGAGCAGTTCTTC
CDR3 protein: CASSLSQSSYNEQFF

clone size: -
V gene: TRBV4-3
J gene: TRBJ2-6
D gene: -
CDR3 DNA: TGCGCCAGCAGCCAAGACCGGGTGGGGGGGGCCAACGTCCTGACTTTC
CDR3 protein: CASSQDRVGGANVLTF

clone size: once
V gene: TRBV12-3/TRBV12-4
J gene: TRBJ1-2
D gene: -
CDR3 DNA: TGTGCCAGCAGCTTGGGGGGGCGGAGTGGCTACACCTTC
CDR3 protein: CASSLGGRSGYTF